One and the same sample provided the 28 T cell receptor beta chains below, sequenced in a study of tumor and adjacent non-tumor tissue in lung cancer. This sample's RNA came from whole unsorted tissue. Distant lung tissue was collected more than 3 cm away from the tumor edge. TCRbeta libraries were built with three rounds of nested PCR, modified from ARM-PCR. From the multiplex PCR reads, TCRdb called clonotypes with MiXCR, one entry per CDR3 protein. The sample has tens of thousands of distinct CDR3 sequences, over 65% seen once. Sequencing used distant non-tumor lung tissue. The receptors come from a man aged 65 to 79 with non-small cell lung cancer.

A note on this clonotype: A much larger clone differs by one base, so this may be a read error. The chain joins TRBV6-6 to TRBJ2-6; 8 bases map to TRBD2. The CDR3 is made up of 17 amino acids. Germline values: CDR1 MNHNY, CDR2 SVGAGI (reference sequence). For the CDR3, the DNA is TGTGCCAGCAGCCTCCGCAGCGGGAGCTCTGGGGCCAACGTCCTGATTTTC. Amino acids: CASSLRSGSSGANVLIF.

Worth noting for this clonotype: Germline and junction disagree at one end, which may indicate a read error. V gene TRBV11-3 combines with J gene TRBJ2-2; 7 bases are shared with TRBD2. This CDR3 contains 17 residues. The germline V gene has CDR1 SGHNT and CDR2 YENEEA. The CDR3 DNA reads as TGTGACAGCAGCTTAGGGGTGACTAGCTTGAACACCGGGGAGCTGTTTTTT. This codes for CDSSLGVTSLNTGELFF.

On this clonotype: This sequence may be a read error, since a much larger clone differs from it by one base. The chain couples TRBV12-3 or TRBV12-4 to TRBJ2-2, with D perhaps TRBD1 or TRBD2 (6 bases each). The CDR3 runs to 17 residues. The CDR3 coding sequence is TGTGCCATCAGTTTAACCGGGGGCGCAGGGAACACCGGGGAGCTGTTTTTT. Its protein is CAISLTGGAGNTGELFF.

As concerns this clonotype: The junction departs from the called germline gene at one end, perhaps through a read error. This sequence joins TRBV4-2 and TRBJ2-3; 8 nucleotides agree with TRBD2. The CDR3 is 16 residues long. The germline V gene has CDR1 LGHNA and CDR2 YNFKEQ. The CDR3 protein is CTSSLLGSGTEETQYF. Written as DNA, the CDR3 is TGTACCAGCAGCCTTTTGGGTAGCGGGACGGAAGAAACGCAGTATTTT.

There are a few counts of this clonotype. This clone may be a read error of a much larger clone one base away. The chain uses TRBV4-1 and TRBJ1-2, with 8 bases lining up with TRBD1. Germline lookup yields CDR1 MGHRA and CDR2 YSYEKL. This CDR3 comprises 13 residues. CDR3 sequence reads: CTSSREDRAGYTF. In DNA, the CDR3 is TGCACCAGCAGCCGAGAGGACAGGGCTGGCTACACCTTC.

There are a few counts of this clonotype. Germline and junction disagree at one end, which may indicate a read error. CDR3 sequence: CANSLIPGDTQYF. The CDR3 DNA sequence: TGTGCCAACAGCTTGATCCCGGGGGATACGCAGTATTTT. This chain uses TRBV5-1 with TRBJ2-3, with D possibly matching TRBD2 (5 bases). The length of the CDR3 is 13 residues. Germline V gene sequence: CDR1 SGHRS, CDR2 YFSETQ.

Concerning this clonotype: At one of its ends the junction is not consistent with the germline gene, which may arise from a read error. This sequence joins TRBV6-1 and TRBJ2-1; 14 nucleotides line up with TRBD2. This CDR3 is 16 amino acids long. Germline V CDR1 and CDR2: MNHNS, SASEGT. The chain's CDR3 is CAISERTSGGNNEQFF. The CDR3 DNA reads TGTGCCATCAGTGAAAGGACTAGCGGGGGGAACAATGAGCAGTTCTTC.

On this clonotype itself: A read error may account for a junction end that differs from germline. This chain connects TRBV5-1 to TRBJ2-5, with 7 bases fitting TRBD2. Germline assignment: CDR1 SGHRS and CDR2 YFSETQ. The CDR3 has 18 amino acids. The CDR3, as DNA: TGCGCCAGCAGCTTGTTGAGTTTGGGACTTACTGGGGGAGGGACCCAGAACTTC. Translating it yields CASSLLSLGLTGGGTQNF.

The chain is built from TRBV11-3 and TRBJ2-1; 9 bases match TRBD1. Germline assignment: CDR1 SGHNT and CDR2 YENEEA. Trimming cost V 6 bases and J 16 bases; bases outside gene matches: 19. The CDR3 spans 15 residues. The CDR3 spells CASSIDRGTYNEYFF. The CDR3 nucleotides read TGTGCCAGCAGTATCGACAGGGGGACCTACAATGAGTATTTCTTC.

As to this clonotype: The junction shows a germline mismatch at one end, possibly a read error. The genes are TRBV14 and TRBJ2-3; tentative D call: TRBD2 (6 bases). The length of the CDR3 is 16 residues. Germline V gene data show CDR1 as SGHDN and CDR2 as FVKESK. CDR3 bases: TGTGCCAGCAGTCCGACAACGGGAGTTTTCCCAGATACGAAGTATTTT. This translates into CASSPTTGVFPDTKYF.

About this clonotype itself: An end of the junction differs from the germline gene, which may be a read error. Here the CDR3 DNA reads TGTGCCAGCAGTTCCGAGAGAGGGGGCTCTGAGGCCAACGTCCTGACTTTC. Protein product: CASSSERGGSEANVLTF. The chain has TRBV6-5 and TRBJ2-6; 7 bases map to TRBD1. Looked up from germline, CDR1 is MNHEY and CDR2 is SVGAGI. The CDR3 sequence is 17 residues long.

V and J are TRBV10-2 and TRBJ2-1, with unresolved D. The CDR3 consists of 15 residues. The V end lost 6 bases, the J end lost 8 bases, and 20 bases lay between the germline ends. Germline V gene lookup returns CDR1 WSHSY and CDR2 SAAADI. CDR3 DNA: TGCGCCAGCAGGTCCCCGATACCCTCTTCCCATGAGCAGTTCTTC. This translates into CASRSPIPSSHEQFF.

The rearrangement joins TRBV5-1 to TRBJ2-3; a possible D gene is TRBD1 (6 bases). Germline lookup yields CDR1 SGHRS and CDR2 YFSETQ. The CDR3 is 11 residues long. In DNA form, the CDR3 reads TGCGCTAGTGCTGAAGGGGGTACGCAGTATTTT. It specifies CASAEGGTQYF.

Worth noting for this clonotype: Because the CDR3 is missing its conserved closing phenylalanine or tryptophan, this is likely a read error. The gene calls are TRBV29-1 and TRBJ1-3; D is undetermined. The germline V and J ends were trimmed by 7 bases and 2 bases, with 6 bases remaining between them. This CDR3 is built from 11 residues. CDR1 is SQVTM, CDR2 ANQGSEA, per germline. DNA of the CDR3: TGCAGCGGGTCCACTGGAAACACCATATATCAT. Protein sequence: CSGSTGNTIYH.

This clonotype was seen only once. Relative to the germline gene, one junction end is altered; a read error may explain this. The chain couples TRBV11-3 to TRBJ2-3, with D perhaps TRBD2 (5 bases). From germline, CDR1 is SGHNT and CDR2 YENEEA. The CDR3 sequence is 15 residues long. CDR3: CASTRREVSTDTQNF. In DNA, the CDR3 is TGTGCTAGCACCCGCCGGGAAGTAAGCACAGATACGCAGAATTTT.

On this clonotype itself: At one boundary the junction diverges from the germline segment, which might be a read error. The chain employs TRBV29-1 and TRBJ1-1; D gene ambiguous. Germline loops: CDR1 SQVTM, CDR2 ANQGSEA. This CDR3 comprises 12 residues. CDR3 coding DNA: TGCAGGGTTGTGGTGGAGAGGCCTGAAACTTTCTTT. Its translation: CRVVVERPETFF.

The sample holds a few counts of this clonotype. The chain uses TRBV11-3 and TRBJ1-1; D perhaps matches TRBD1 (6 bases). V gave up 5 bases and J gave up 7 bases, with 20 bases separating them. The V gene's germline CDR1 is SGHNT and CDR2 YENEEA. This CDR3 has 15 amino acids. The CDR3 DNA is TGTGCCAGCAGCCCCGCAACCGCAGGGGAAAATGAAGCTTTCTTT. Translation: CASSPATAGENEAFF.

Note on this clonotype: Just one base apart from a much larger clone, this may be a read error. The CDR3 nucleotides are TGCAGCGTGGAGGGACCCCCCCTGGGAGGAGACACCGGGGAGCTGTTTTTT. This sequence encodes CSVEGPPLGGDTGELFF. The chain combines TRBV29-1 with TRBJ2-2; perhaps TRBD2 as D (6 bases). V gave up 6 bases and J gave up 3 bases, with 23 bases separating them. Per the germline V gene, CDR1 is SQVTM and CDR2 is ANQGSEA. This CDR3 region has 17 residues.

Remarks on this clonotype: The CDR3 end shows no conserved phenylalanine or tryptophan, and so a read error is likely. The chain combines TRBV29-1 with TRBJ2-5; possible D gene TRBD2, 5 bases. V was shortened by 6 bases and J by 3 bases, with 14 bases between the two germline ends. CDR3 length: 13 residues. The germline V gene has CDR1 SQVTM and CDR2 ANQGSEA. This chain's CDR3 is CSVETEVEETQYL. The CDR3 DNA reads as TGCAGCGTGGAAACGGAGGTGGAAGAGACCCAGTACTTA.

In the case of this clonotype: It may be a read error: a sequence one base away is much more abundant. The chain has TRBV6-6 and TRBJ1-5; 8 nucleotides agree with TRBD1. The CDR3 covers 15 residues. J gave up 3 bases and V 7 bases, and 8 bases lay outside the gene matches. Germline V gene lookup returns CDR1 MNHNY and CDR2 SVGAGI (reference sequence). CDR3 region: CASNPGQGANQPQHF. In nucleotides, the CDR3 is TGTGCCAGCAATCCCGGTCAGGGGGCCAATCAGCCCCAGCATTTT.

Worth noting for this clonotype: Compared with germline, one end of the junction differs, possibly owing to a read error. The J gene is TRBJ1-1, the V gene TRBV11-3; D uncertain. This CDR3 region has 13 residues. CDR1 SGHNT and CDR2 YENEEA come from the germline V gene. CDR3 in DNA: TGTACCAGCAGCCCCCCGGCGAAGACTGAAGCTCTCTTT. Translated: CTSSPPAKTEALF.

About this clonotype itself: The germline gene is not matched at one end of the junction; a read error may be the cause. CDR3 sequence: CASSKGVRGFVDMQYF. CDR3 bases: TGCGCCAGCAGCAAAGGAGTCAGGGGGTTCGTGGATATGCAGTATTTT. V usage is TRBV4-1 and J usage is TRBJ2-3; 7 bases line up with TRBD1. There are 16 residues in the CDR3. Germline values: CDR1 MGHRA, CDR2 YSYEKL.

Concerning this clonotype itself: Compared with germline, one end of the junction differs, possibly owing to a read error. This chain connects TRBV5-4 to TRBJ2-1, with TRBD1 as a possible D gene (6 bases). This CDR3 comprises 15 residues. Germline lookup yields CDR1 SGHNT and CDR2 YYREEE (reference sequence). The CDR3 loop reads CASSLYAGVRNEHFF. The CDR3 coding sequence is TGTGCCAGCAGCCTGTACGCAGGGGTCAGGAATGAGCATTTCTTC.

V is TRBV20-1 and J is TRBJ2-3, with D possibly matching TRBD2 (5 bases). V was shortened by 3 bases and J by 11 bases, with 12 bases between the two germline ends. The germline V gene encodes CDR1 DFQATT and CDR2 SNEGSKA (reference sequence). This CDR3 region has 11 residues. The CDR3 spells CSASGRGMQYF. CDR3 DNA: TGCAGTGCTAGCGGCCGGGGTATGCAGTATTTT.

This clonotype was counted a few times. A much larger clone lies a single base off, so this may be a read error. The chain combines TRBV28 with TRBJ1-5; TRBD1 matches 10 bases. The DNA matches TRBJ2-3 better at its end, which makes the J call doubtful. The length of the CDR3 is 15 residues. The germline V gene encodes CDR1 MDHEN and CDR2 SYDVKM. In nucleotides, the CDR3 is TGTGCCAGCAGGGGGACAGGGGAGGACAATCAGCCCCAGTATTTT. Its translation: CASRGTGEDNQPQYF.

The chain links TRBV29-1 to TRBJ1-2; D remains unclear. Germline CDR1 is SQVTM and CDR2 is ANQGSEA. This CDR3 spans 16 amino acids. CDR3 coding DNA: TGCAGTGATGTCTCCTATCAATCCCCGGGAGAAGATGTCTACACCTTC. Protein sequence: CSDVSYQSPGEDVYTF. The full variable domain, its missing parts supplied by reference TRBV29-1 and TRBJ1-2, is SAVISQKPSRDICQRGTSLTIQCQVDSQVTMMFWYRQQPGQSLTLIATANQGSEATYESGFVIDKFPISRPNLTFSTLTVSNMSPEDSSIYLCSDVSYQSPGEDVYTFGSGTRLTVV.

The CDR3 here is CASSFGTGANEQYF. In nucleotides, the CDR3 is TGTGCCAGCAGCTTTGGGACAGGGGCCAACGAGCAGTACTTC. V gene TRBV28 combines with J gene TRBJ2-7; 10 bases align to TRBD1. The CDR3 is 14 amino acids. With V trimmed by 6 bases and J by 5 bases, 7 bases remained unmatched. The V gene's germline CDR1 is MDHEN and CDR2 SYDVKM.

This clonotype was observed a handful of times. At one of its ends the junction is not consistent with the germline gene, which may arise from a read error. V usage is TRBV12-3 or TRBV12-4 and J usage is TRBJ2-5; D is possibly TRBD1 (5 bases). CDR3 size: 12 residues. CDR3 in amino acids: CDSSPDLRTQYF. CDR3 DNA sequence: TGTGACAGCAGCCCGGATTTAAGGACACAGTACTTC.